These 6 T cell receptor beta chains originate from one sample sequenced in a study of T cell responses to AZD1222 COVID-19 vaccine. Data came from immunoSEQ multiplex PCR; TCRdb stores just in-frame clones and leaves some out. Among about 140,000 clones listed, about 86% were seen once. The source material was peripheral blood, sampled on day 0 of AZD1222 vaccination. These receptor sequences come from an adult in good health.

The chain recombines TRBV29-1 with TRBJ1-2, with a possible D match to TRBD1 (6 bases). Germline values: CDR1 SQVTM, CDR2 ANQGSEA. The ends were cut back, 6 bases at V and 4 bases at J, with 18 bases in the middle. The CDR3 has 14 amino acids. CDR3 nucleotides: TGCAGCGTATCAGGACAGCCAAACCTCTATGGCTACACCTTC. It translates to CSVSGQPNLYGYTF.

The genes are TRBV4-1 and TRBJ2-7, with D unclear. The V gene's germline CDR1 is MGHRA and CDR2 YSYEKL. The CDR3 is 17 residues long. Between the trimmed V and J ends, which lost 1 base and 4 bases, there was a span of 20 bases. The CDR3 sequence: CASSQGLTGPGIYEQYF. CDR3 DNA: TGCGCCAGCAGCCAAGGTTTAACGGGCCCGGGTATTTACGAGCAGTACTTC.

This clone came up a few times. The chain couples TRBV13 to TRBJ1-1; D perhaps matches TRBD1 (6 bases). The CDR3 is made up of 14 amino acids. Germline V CDR1 and CDR2: PRHDT, FYEKMQ (reference sequence). Trimming took off 0 bases at V and 2 bases at J, with 7 bases between the two ends. CDR3 sequence (DNA): TGTGCCAGCAGCTTAGGGGACAGAAACACTGAAGCTTTCTTT. This sequence encodes CASSLGDRNTEAFF. Complete variable domain (other parts from reference TRBV13 and TRBJ1-1): AAGVIQSPRHLIKEKRETATLKCYPIPRHDTVYWYQQGPGQDPQFLISFYEKMQSDKGSIPDRFSAQQFSDYHSELNMSSLELGDSALYFCASSLGDRNTEAFFGQGTRLTVV.

V is TRBV15 and J is TRBJ2-1; 11 bases agree with TRBD2. This CDR3 has 16 amino acids. Germline V gene data show CDR1 as LNHNV and CDR2 as YYDKDF (reference sequence). Trimming removed 5 bases from V and 3 bases from J; junction bases left unmatched: 6. The CDR3 protein is CATSPRTSGLYNEQFF. Written as DNA, the CDR3 is TGTGCCACCAGCCCCAGGACTAGCGGGCTCTACAATGAGCAGTTCTTC.

The chain links TRBV19 to TRBJ2-7; D gene uncertain. The CDR3 runs to 14 residues. The germline V gene encodes CDR1 LNHDA and CDR2 SQIVND (reference sequence). Trimming took off 4 bases at V and 2 bases at J, with 12 bases between the two ends. CDR3 sequence: CASSTFNRAYEQYF. DNA for the CDR3: TGTGCCAGTAGTACGTTTAATAGAGCCTACGAGCAGTACTTC.

The chain has TRBV28 and TRBJ1-4; D unresolved. Germline V gene sequence: CDR1 MDHEN, CDR2 SYDVKM. Trimming cost V 5 bases and J 7 bases, with 8 bases left between them. The CDR3 consists of 12 residues. The CDR3 reads CASSTTGEKLFF. The CDR3 DNA sequence: TGTGCCAGCAGTACAACCGGTGAAAAACTGTTTTTT.